This T cell receptor beta chain was profiled in a study of blood T cell repertoires in COVID-19. The germline gives CDR1 LGHDT, CDR2 YNNKEL (reference sequence). The CDR3 spans 15 residues. The V gene end was trimmed by 4 bases and the J gene end by 2 bases; junction bases not matched to a gene: 7. Source study methods: Reference gene primer amplification in the assay estimated nucleated cell counts. Repertoires were generated with immunoSEQ multiplex PCR, while TCRdb's copy carries only in-frame clones and drops some. V, J and clone size reflect that table, while D and trimming were determined from the DNA. The sample records 110,000 to 150,000 clones, approximately 90% being singletons.

The receptor comes from a man in his fifties or sixties with active or convalescent COVID-19. The sample consisted of peripheral blood. This chain joins TRBV3-1 (or the pseudogene TRBV3-2) and TRBJ2-7; 8 bases fit TRBD2. CDR3 coding DNA: TGTGCCAGCAGCCGGGGGCTAGCGGGTACCTACGAGCAGTACTTC. As protein: CASSRGLAGTYEQYF.